This TCR beta chain emerged from a study of cytomegalovirus exposure and HLA in healthy donors. About the research overall: In a later analysis, it was reported that the roughly 120 validation repertoires had been produced on the same platform as the 670 or so repertoires belonging to the first cohort.

Only in-frame clones appear in the TCRdb table, and some are missing; sequencing was by immunoSEQ multiplex PCR. This table has about 160,000 clones, about 90% appearing once. Separation from the roughly 600-subject first cohort characterized the 120-subject validation cohort, to which the donors belonged. Study findings and constraints: The authors enumerated 150 to 200 TCR beta chains as linked to cytomegalovirus. Confirmation in vitro established that three CMV-associated chains were specific for CMV antigens.

A remark on this clone: Its target is unknown.

In germline, CDR1 is SEHNR, CDR2 FQNEAQ (reference sequence). The V end was cut by 5 bases, the J end by 5 bases, with 18 bases between. The CDR3 has 15 amino acids. Source material: PBMCs. This rearrangement joins TRBV7-9 to TRBJ2-5; maybe TRBD1 (6 bases). This sequence originates from a woman in her late teens or twenties in good health and CMV-seropositive. CDR3 loop: CASSTTQGWRETQYF. CDR3 nucleotide sequence: TGTGCCAGCAGCACCACACAGGGCTGGAGGGAGACCCAGTACTTC.